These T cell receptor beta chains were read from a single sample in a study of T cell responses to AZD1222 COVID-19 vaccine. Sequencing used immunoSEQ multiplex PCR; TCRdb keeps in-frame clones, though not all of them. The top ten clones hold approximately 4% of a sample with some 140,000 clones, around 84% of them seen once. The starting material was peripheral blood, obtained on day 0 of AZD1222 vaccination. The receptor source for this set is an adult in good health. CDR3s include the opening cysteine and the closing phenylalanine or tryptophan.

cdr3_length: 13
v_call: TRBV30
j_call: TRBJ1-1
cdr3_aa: CAWIVTGSTEAFF

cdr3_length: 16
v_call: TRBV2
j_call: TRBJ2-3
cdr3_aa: CASKPASGISTDTQYF

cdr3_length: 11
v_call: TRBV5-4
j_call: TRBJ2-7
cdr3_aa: CASTDEYEQYF

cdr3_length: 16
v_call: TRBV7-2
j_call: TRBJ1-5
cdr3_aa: CASSLAWPGLNQPQHF

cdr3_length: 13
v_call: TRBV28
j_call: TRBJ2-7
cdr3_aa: CASSLWNGSEQYF

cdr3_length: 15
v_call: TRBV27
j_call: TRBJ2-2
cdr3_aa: CASSLTGRITGELFF

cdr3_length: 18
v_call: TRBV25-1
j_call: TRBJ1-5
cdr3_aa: CASSELAERRDSNQPQHF

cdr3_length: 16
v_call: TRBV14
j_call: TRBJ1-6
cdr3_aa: CASSQDRSVKGSPLHF

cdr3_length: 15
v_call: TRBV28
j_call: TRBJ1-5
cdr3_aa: CATCPPRGGDQPQHF

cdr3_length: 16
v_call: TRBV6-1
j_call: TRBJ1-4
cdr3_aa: CASSEAGGSTLGKLFF

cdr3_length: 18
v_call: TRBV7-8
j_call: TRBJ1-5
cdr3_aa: CASSLARVNGYSNQPQHF

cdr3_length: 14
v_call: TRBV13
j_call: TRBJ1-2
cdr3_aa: CASSPYTDRDGYTF

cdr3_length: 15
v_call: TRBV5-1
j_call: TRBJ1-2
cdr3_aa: CASSRDGQGAYGYTF

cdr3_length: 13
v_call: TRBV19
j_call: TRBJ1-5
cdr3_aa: CASSDRMEQPQHF

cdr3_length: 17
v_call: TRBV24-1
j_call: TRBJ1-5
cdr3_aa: CATSGSTGTGLSQPQHF

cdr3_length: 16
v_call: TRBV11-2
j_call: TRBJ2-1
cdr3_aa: CASITHGGRVDNEQFF

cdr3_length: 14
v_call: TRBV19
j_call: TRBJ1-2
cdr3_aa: CATRRVADSYGYTF

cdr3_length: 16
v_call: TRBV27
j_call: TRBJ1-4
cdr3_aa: CASSPGQGSWIGKLFF

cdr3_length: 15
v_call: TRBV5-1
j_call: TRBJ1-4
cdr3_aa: CASSSTGRANEKLFF

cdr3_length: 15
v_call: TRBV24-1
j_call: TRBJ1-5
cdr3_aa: CATSGDRGPNQPQHF

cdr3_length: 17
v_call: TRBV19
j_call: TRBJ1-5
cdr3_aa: CASSIGYRGPRNQPQHF

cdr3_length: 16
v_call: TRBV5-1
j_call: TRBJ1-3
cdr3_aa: CASSGQGWEPGNTIYF

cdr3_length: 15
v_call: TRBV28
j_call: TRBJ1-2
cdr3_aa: CASSYLTGGTSGYTF

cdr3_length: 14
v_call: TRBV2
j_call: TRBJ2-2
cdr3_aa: CASTGVGLPGELFF

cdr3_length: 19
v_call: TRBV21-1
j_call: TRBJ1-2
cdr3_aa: CASSKEGDRGVESNYGYTF

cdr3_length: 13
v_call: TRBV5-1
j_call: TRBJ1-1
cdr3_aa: CASSPIQGIRAFF

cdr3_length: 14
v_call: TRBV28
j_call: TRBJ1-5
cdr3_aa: CASMDTRSNQPQHF

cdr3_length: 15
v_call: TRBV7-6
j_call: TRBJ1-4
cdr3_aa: CASSPGTGGDEKLFF

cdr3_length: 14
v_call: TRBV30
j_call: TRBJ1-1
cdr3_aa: CAWSARRDRGKAFF

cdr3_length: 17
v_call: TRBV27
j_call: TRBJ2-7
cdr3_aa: CASSLMWVAGGRHEQYF

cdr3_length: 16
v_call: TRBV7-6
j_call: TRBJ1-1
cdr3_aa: CASSLGRPGLNTEAFF

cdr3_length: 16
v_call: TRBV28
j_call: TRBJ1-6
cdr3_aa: CASSRARDRVFTPLHF

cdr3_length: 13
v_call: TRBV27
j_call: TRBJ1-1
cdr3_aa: CASSFRGAAEAFF

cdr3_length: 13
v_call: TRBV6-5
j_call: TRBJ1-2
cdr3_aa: CASSRDSFYGYTF

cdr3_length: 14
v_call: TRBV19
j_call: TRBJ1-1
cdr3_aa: CASSVKGARTEAFF

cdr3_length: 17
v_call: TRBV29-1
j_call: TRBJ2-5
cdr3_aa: CSVAAELQVKYQETQYF

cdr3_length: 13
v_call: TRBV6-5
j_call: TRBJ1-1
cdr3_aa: CASSDRVNTEAFF

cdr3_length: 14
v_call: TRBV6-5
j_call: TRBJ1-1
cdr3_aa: CASSWGQGRTEAFF

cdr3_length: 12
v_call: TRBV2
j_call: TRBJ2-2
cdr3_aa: CASSLATGELFF

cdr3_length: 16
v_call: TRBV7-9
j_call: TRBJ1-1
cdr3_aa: CASSPYVGAQNTEAFF

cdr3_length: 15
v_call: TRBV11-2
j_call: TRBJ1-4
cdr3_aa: CASSLDPEGNEKLFF

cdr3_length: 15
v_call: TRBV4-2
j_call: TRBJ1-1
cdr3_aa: CASTQSGQGATEAFF

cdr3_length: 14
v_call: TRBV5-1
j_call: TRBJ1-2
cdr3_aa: CASSLGQAEYGYTF

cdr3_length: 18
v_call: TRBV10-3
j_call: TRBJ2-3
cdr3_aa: CAISDVMRLAGVTDTQYF

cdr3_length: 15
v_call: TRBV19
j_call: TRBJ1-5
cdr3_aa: CASSTHRDSNQPQHF

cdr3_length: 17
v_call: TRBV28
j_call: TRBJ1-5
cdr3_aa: CASRDPPGRQINQPQHF

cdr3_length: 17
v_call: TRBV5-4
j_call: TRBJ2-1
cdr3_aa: CASSFTIGGGAVDEQFF

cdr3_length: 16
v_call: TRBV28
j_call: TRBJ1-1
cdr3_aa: CASSFFRGPRNTEAFF

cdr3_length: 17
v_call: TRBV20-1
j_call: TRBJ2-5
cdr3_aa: CSASRGTSGGRGETQYF

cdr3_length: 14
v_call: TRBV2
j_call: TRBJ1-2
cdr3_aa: CASSRDRGDYGYTF